This TCR beta chain was sequenced in a study of T-cell memory formation after mild COVID-19. A 5'RACE reaction primed in the constant segment made cDNA libraries of TCR alpha and TCR beta, and these carried sample barcodes and UMIs. Each CDR3 protein gets one entry after TCRdb re-called the 5' RACE reads with MiXCR. Of about 430,000 distinct CDR3 sequences listed, 24% are singletons. This clonotype occurred a few times. The CDR3 covers 13 residues. Per the germline V gene, CDR1 is SGHRS and CDR2 is YFSETQ. V lost 6 bases, J lost 3 bases, and 9 bases lay in between. The sequencing input was PBMCs or a T cell subset sorted from them (not recorded which). This sequence originates from an adult woman who had mild COVID-19 (a few samples of this study predate the infection). Cell type and time point are not known. The chain has TRBV5-1 and TRBJ2-2; maybe TRBD1 (5 bases). The CDR3 loop reads CASMAGYTGELFF. The CDR3 region has the DNA TGCGCCAGCATGGCAGGGTACACCGGGGAGCTGTTTTTT.